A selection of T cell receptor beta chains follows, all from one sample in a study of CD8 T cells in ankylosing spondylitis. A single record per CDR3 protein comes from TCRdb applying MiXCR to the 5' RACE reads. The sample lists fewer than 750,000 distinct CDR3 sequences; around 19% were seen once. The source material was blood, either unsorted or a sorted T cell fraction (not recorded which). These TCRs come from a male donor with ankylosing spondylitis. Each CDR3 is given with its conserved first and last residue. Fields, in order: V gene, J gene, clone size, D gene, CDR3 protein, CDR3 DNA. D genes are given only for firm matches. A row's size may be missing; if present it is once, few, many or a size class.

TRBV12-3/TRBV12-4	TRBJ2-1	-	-	CASSLDGGMGFYNEQFF	TGTGCCAGCAGTTTAGACGGCGGGATGGGATTTTACAATGAGCAGTTCTTC
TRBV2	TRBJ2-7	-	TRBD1	CASSRDRGASEQYF	TGTGCCAGCAGCCGGGACAGGGGTGCGTCCGAGCAGTACTTC
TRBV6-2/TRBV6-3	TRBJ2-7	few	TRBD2	CASALTSGYYTSYEQYF	TGTGCCAGCGCCCTCACTAGCGGCTACTACACTTCCTACGAGCAGTACTTC
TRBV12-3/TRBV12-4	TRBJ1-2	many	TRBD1	CASSSPQGAGYGYTF	TGTGCCAGCAGCTCCCCCCAGGGGGCTGGATATGGCTACACCTTC
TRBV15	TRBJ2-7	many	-	CATSRDKVVYEQYF	TGTGCCACCAGCAGAGACAAGGTGGTCTACGAGCAGTACTTC
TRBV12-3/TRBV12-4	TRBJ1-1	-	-	CASREGPRDTEAFF	TGTGCCAGCAGAGAAGGACCCAGAGACACTGAAGCTTTCTTT
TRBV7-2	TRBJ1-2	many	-	CASSPDYGYTF	TGTGCCAGCAGCCCGGACTATGGCTACACCTTC
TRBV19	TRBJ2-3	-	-	CASSRKGFLSPDTQYF	TGTGCCAGTAGTAGAAAGGGGTTTCTAAGCCCAGATACGCAGTATTTT
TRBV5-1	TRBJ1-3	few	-	CASSLASGDSGNTIYF	TGCGCCAGCAGCTTGGCGAGTGGGGACTCTGGAAACACCATATATTTT
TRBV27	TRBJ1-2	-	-	CASSSYNYGYTF	TGTGCCAGCAGTAGTTATAACTATGGCTACACCTTC
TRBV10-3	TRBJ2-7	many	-	CATKTATGVNEQYF	TGTGCCACCAAAACCGCGACGGGAGTGAACGAGCAGTACTTC
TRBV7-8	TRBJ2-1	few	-	CASSPTVGFNEQFF	TGTGCCAGCAGCCCAACGGTGGGGTTCAATGAGCAGTTCTTC
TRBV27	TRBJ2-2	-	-	CASRWTLDTGELFF	TGTGCCAGCCGATGGACCCTGGACACCGGGGAGCTGTTTTTT
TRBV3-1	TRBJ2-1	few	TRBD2	CASSQVALTTSQFF	TGTGCCAGCAGCCAAGTTGCCCTGACGACTAGCCAGTTCTTC
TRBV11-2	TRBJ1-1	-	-	CASSLGRGRTVNTEAFF	TGTGCCAGCAGCTTAGGGCGGGGGAGAACGGTGAACACTGAAGCTTTCTTT
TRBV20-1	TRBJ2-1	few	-	CSAISWRSYNEQFF	TGCAGTGCAATATCCTGGCGTTCCTACAATGAGCAGTTCTTC
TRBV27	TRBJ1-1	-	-	CASSLMARNTEAFF	TGTGCCAGCAGTTTGATGGCAAGGAACACTGAAGCTTTCTTT
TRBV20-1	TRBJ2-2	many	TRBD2	CSARDPAGGTGELFF	TGCAGTGCTAGGGATCCAGCGGGAGGCACCGGGGAGCTGTTTTTT
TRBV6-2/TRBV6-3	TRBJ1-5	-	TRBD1	CASSWGGTGGKPQHF	TGTGCCAGCAGTTGGGGTGGGACAGGGGGCAAGCCCCAGCATTTT
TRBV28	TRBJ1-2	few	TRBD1	CASSTGVDYGYTF	TGTGCCAGCAGTACAGGGGTCGACTATGGCTACACCTTC
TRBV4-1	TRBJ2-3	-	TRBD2	CASSQESPSGGWSSTDTQYF	TGCGCCAGCAGCCAAGAATCCCCTAGCGGGGGGTGGTCGAGCACAGATACGCAGTATTTT
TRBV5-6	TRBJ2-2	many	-	CASSSRLTVTGELFF	TGTGCCAGCAGCTCAAGACTGACGGTCACCGGGGAGCTGTTTTTT
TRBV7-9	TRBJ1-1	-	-	CASSLTTGTTEAFF	TGTGCCAGCAGCTTAACCACCGGAACCACTGAAGCTTTCTTT
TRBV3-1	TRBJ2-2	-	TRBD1	CASSHEDRGWTGELFF	TGTGCCAGCAGCCACGAAGACAGGGGTTGGACCGGGGAGCTGTTTTTT
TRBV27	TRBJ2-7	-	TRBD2	CASSTGTSGTVAHEQYF	TGTGCCAGCAGCACCGGGACTAGCGGCACAGTGGCCCACGAGCAGTACTTC
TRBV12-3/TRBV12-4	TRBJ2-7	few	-	CASAWGDWLGEQYF	TGTGCCAGCGCGTGGGGAGACTGGTTGGGCGAGCAGTACTTC
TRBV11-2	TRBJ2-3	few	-	CASSLSPGAGASTDTQYF	TGTGCCAGCAGCTTAAGCCCCGGGGCGGGGGCTAGCACAGATACGCAGTATTTT
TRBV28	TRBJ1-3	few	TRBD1	CASRRDSVSGNTIYF	TGTGCCAGCAGGCGGGACAGCGTCTCTGGAAACACCATATATTTT